The entry below describes one T cell receptor beta chain. Its antigen is still unknown. The data were obtained in a study of blood T cells in healthy people across ages. Study findings and constraints: Diversity estimated from one million T cells was considered an underestimate.

Investigators took about 10 milliliters of peripheral blood from every donor. Combining a sample-barcoded 5' primer with a J-beta primer mix, a second PCR ran for roughly 7 to 12 cycles. TCRdb re-called the 5' RACE reads through MiXCR, storing one row per CDR3 protein. In the table there are 500,000 to 600,000 distinct CDR3 sequences, 25% to 30% of which are singletons. This TCR was recovered from a woman between 70 and 85 years old in good health. Sequenced: blood.

The CDR3 loop reads CASSVDGLAGYTF. The CDR3 DNA reads TGTGCCAGCAGCGTTGACGGTCTGGCCGGCTACACCTTC. The rearrangement joins TRBV9 to TRBJ1-2; D is undetermined. The germline V and J ends were trimmed by 2 bases and 8 bases, with 13 bases remaining between them. Per germline, CDR1 SGDLS and CDR2 YYNGEE. This CDR3 spans 13 amino acids.